This section outlines one TCR beta chain sequence together with its context. The sample originates from a study of blood T cell repertoires in COVID-19. Study summary: The United States, Italy and Spain were the sources of the acute and convalescent COVID-19 samples. T cells, B-cell-depleted T cells, or PBMCs supplied cDNA or gDNA.

Original analysis: Amplifying reference gene primers gave estimates of nucleated cell counts. TCRdb keeps only in-frame clones here, not all; method: immunoSEQ multiplex PCR. V and J calls and clone size follow that table, whereas D and trimming were derived from the DNA. Of 150,000 or so clones detected, approximately 86% appear once; the ten largest clones hold roughly 8.2%. V was trimmed by 3 bases and J by 7 bases, leaving 6 bases between them. This CDR3 is built from 12 residues. This clonotype originated in a man between 60 and 70 years old with acute or convalescent COVID-19. The chain has TRBV12-3 or TRBV12-4 and TRBJ2-2, with D unresolved. The sample was peripheral blood. In DNA form, the CDR3 reads TGTGCCAGCAGTTTCAGTATCGGGGAGCTGTTTTTT. Translation gives CASSFSIGELFF.